The T cell receptor beta chain under discussion was sequenced for a study of Ad26.COV2.S vaccination and SARS-CoV-2 variants. The CDR3 is 17 amino acids. The V end was cut by 1 base, the J end by 2 bases, with 18 bases between. The germline V gene has CDR1 LGHDT and CDR2 YNNKEL (reference sequence). Profiling relied on immunoSEQ multiplex PCR, and the TCRdb table lists in-frame clones only, not all of them. The sample includes about 350,000 clones, 90% to 95% of them seen just once. The TCR comes from a human donor who had recovered from COVID-19. This chain uses TRBV3-1 (or the pseudogene TRBV3-2) with TRBJ2-7; a weak D match, TRBD2 (6 bases). The sample here was peripheral blood, taken after recovery from COVID-19. The CDR3 is CASSQGKGGALTYEQYF. The CDR3 coding sequence is TGTGCCAGCAGCCAAGGCAAAGGCGGGGCTCTAACCTACGAGCAGTACTTC.